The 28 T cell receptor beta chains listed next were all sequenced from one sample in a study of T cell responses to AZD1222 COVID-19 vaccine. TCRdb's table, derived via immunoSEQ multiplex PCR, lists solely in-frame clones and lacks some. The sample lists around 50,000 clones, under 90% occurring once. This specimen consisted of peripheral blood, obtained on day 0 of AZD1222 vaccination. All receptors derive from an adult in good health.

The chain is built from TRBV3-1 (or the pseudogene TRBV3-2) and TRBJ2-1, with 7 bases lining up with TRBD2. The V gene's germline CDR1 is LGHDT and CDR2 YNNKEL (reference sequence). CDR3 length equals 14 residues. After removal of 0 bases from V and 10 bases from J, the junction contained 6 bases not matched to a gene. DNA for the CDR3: TGTGCCAGCAGCCAAGATCCAGGGAGGGACGAGCAGTTCTTC. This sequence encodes CASSQDPGRDEQFF.

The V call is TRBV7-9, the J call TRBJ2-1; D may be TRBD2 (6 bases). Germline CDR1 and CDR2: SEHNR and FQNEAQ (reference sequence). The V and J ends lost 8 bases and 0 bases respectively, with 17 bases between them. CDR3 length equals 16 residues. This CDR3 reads CASLIVADLSYNEQFF. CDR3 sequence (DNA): TGTGCCAGCCTTATAGTAGCGGACCTCTCCTACAATGAGCAGTTCTTC.

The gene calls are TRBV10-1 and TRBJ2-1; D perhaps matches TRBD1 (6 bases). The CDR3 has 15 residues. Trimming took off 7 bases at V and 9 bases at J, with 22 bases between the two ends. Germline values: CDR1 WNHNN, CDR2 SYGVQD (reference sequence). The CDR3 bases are TGCGCCAGCAATCCTGGGGAGACAGGCTCCGGTGAGCAGTTCTTC. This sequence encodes CASNPGETGSGEQFF.

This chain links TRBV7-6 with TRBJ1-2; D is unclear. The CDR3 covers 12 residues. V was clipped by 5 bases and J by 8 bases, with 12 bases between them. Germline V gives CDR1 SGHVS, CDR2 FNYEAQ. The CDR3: CASSAWAEGYTF. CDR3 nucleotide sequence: TGTGCCAGCAGCGCCTGGGCGGAGGGCTACACCTTC.

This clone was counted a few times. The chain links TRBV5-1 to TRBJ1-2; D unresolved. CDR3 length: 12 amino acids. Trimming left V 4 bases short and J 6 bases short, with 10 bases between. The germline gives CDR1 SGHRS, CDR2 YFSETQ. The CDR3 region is CASSENTDGYTF. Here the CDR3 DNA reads TGCGCCAGCAGCGAGAACACGGATGGCTACACCTTC.

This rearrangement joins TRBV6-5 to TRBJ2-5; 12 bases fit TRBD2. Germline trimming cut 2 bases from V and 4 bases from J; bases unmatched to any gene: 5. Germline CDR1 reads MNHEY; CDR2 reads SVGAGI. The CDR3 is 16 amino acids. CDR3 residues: CASSYPGLAGRETQYF. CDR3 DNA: TGTGCCAGCAGTTACCCGGGACTAGCGGGTCGAGAGACCCAGTACTTC.

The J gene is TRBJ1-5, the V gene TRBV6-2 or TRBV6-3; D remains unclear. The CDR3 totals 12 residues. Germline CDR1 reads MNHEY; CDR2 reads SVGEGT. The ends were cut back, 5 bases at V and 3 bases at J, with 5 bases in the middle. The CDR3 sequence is CASSDNNQPQHF. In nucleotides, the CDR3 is TGTGCCAGCAGTGACAACAATCAGCCCCAGCATTTT.

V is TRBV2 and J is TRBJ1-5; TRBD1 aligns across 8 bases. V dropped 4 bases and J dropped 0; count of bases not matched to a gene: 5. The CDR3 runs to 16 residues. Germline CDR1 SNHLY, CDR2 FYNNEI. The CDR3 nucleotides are TGTGCCAGCAGTGCGCAGGGGGCTCATAGCAATCAGCCCCAGCATTTT. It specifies CASSAQGAHSNQPQHF. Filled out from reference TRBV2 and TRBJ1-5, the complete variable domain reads EPEVTQTPSHQVTQMGQEVILRCVPISNHLYFYWYRQILGQKVEFLVSFYNNEISEKSEIFDDQFSVERPDGSNFTLKIRSTKLEDSAMYFCASSAQGAHSNQPQHFGDGTRLSIL.

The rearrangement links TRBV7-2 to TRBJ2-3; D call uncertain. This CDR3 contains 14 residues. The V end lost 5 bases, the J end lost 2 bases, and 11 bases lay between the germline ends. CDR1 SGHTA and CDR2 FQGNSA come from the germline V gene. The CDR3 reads CASSPTQITDTQYF. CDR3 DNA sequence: TGTGCCAGCAGCCCTACACAAATCACAGATACGCAGTATTTT. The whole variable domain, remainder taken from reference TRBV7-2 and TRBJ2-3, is GAGVSQSPSNKVTEKGKDVELRCDPISGHTALYWYRQSLGQGLEFLIYFQGNSAPDKSGLPSDRFSAERTGGSVSTLTIQRTQQEDSAVYLCASSPTQITDTQYFGPGTRLTVL.

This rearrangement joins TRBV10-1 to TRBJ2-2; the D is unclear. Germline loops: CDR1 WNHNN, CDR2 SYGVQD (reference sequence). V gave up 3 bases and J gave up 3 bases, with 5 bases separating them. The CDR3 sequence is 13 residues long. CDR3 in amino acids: CASSDADTGELFF. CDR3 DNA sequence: TGCGCCAGCAGTGACGCGGACACCGGGGAGCTGTTTTTT.

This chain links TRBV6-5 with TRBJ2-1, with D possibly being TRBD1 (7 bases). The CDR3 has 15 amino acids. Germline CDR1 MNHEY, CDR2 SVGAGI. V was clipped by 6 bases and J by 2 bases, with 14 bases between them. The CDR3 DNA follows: TGTGCCAGCAGGGCGGGGACAGCGGCCTACAATGAGCAGTTCTTC. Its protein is CASRAGTAAYNEQFF.

The CDR3 loop reads CASSRVGAVDTGELFF. CDR3 DNA sequence: TGCGCCAGCAGCCGGGTGGGGGCCGTGGACACCGGGGAGCTGTTTTTT. The chain joins TRBV5-1 to TRBJ2-2, with D possibly being TRBD1 (6 bases). With 4 bases removed from V and 3 bases from J, the gap between germline ends came to 16 bases. The CDR3 consists of 16 residues. CDR1 and CDR2 (germline): SGHRS, YFSETQ.

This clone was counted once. CDR3 region: CASSPHRGGTEAFF. Written as DNA, the CDR3 is TGTGCCAGCAGCCCGCACAGGGGAGGGACTGAAGCTTTCTTT. This rearrangement joins TRBV4-2 to TRBJ1-1; 7 bases fit TRBD1. The V and J ends lost 4 bases and 5 bases, in that order; junction bases with no gene match: 7. Germline CDR1 reads LGHNA; CDR2 reads YNFKEQ. The CDR3 is 14 amino acids.

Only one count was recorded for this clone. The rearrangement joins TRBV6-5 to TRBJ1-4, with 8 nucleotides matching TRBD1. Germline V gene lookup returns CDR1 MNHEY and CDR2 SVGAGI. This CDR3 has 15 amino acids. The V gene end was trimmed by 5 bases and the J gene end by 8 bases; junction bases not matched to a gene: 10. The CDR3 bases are TGTGCCAGCAGTACGGCAGGGGGCCGTGAGGAAAAACTGTTTTTT. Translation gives CASSTAGGREEKLFF.

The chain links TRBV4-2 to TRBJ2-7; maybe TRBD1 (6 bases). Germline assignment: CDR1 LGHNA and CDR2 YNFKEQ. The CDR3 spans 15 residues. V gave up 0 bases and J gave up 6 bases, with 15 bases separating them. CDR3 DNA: TGTGCCAGCAGCCAAGATCTCCTGGGGGCCTTCGAGCAGTACTTC. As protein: CASSQDLLGAFEQYF.

DNA for the CDR3: TGTGCCAGTAAGGCAGGGATGAACAATCAGCCCCAGCATTTT. It translates to CASKAGMNNQPQHF. The J gene is TRBJ1-5, the V gene TRBV19; maybe TRBD1 (5 bases). The CDR3 extends over 14 amino acids. The V gene lost 7 bases and the J gene lost 3 bases, with 13 bases spanning the gap. The V gene's germline CDR1 is LNHDA and CDR2 SQIVND (reference sequence).

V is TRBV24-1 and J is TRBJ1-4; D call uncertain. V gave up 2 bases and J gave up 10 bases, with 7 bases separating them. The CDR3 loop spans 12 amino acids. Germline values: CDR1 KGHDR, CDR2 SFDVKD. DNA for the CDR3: TGTGCCACCAGTGATTCTCGCGGAAAACTGTTTTTT. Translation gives CATSDSRGKLFF.

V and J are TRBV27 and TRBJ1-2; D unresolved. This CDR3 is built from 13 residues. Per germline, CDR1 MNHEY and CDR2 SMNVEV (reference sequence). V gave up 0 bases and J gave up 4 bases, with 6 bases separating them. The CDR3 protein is CASSLSSSYGYTF. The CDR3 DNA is TGTGCCAGCAGTTTATCGAGCTCCTATGGCTACACCTTC.

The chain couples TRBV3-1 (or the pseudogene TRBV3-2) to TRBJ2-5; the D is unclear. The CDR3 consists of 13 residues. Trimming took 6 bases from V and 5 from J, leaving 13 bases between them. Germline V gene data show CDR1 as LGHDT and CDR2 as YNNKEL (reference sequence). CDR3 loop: CASRPRVPETQYF. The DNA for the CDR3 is TGTGCCAGCAGGCCCCGGGTCCCGGAGACCCAGTACTTC.

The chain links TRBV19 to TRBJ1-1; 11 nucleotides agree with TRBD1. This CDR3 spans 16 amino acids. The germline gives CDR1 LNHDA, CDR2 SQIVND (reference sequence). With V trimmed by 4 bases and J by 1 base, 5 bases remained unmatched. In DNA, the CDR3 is TGTGCCAGTAGTAAAGGGACAGGGGGAGCGAACACTGAAGCTTTCTTT. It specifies CASSKGTGGANTEAFF.

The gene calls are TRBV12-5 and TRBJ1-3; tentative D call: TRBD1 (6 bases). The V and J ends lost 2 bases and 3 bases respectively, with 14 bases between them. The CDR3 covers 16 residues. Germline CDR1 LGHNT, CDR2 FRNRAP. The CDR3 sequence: CASGLMGQAIGNTIYF. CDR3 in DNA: TGTGCTAGTGGTTTGATGGGACAAGCTATTGGAAACACCATATATTTT.

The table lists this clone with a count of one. In DNA, the CDR3 is TGTGCCAGCAGCTTAGTAGGGGCTAGAACTGAAGCTTTCTTT. Its protein product is CASSLVGARTEAFF. The chain combines TRBV7-6 with TRBJ1-1; D possibly corresponds to TRBD1 (5 bases). Germline assignment: CDR1 SGHVS and CDR2 FNYEAQ. The CDR3 totals 14 residues. V lost 1 base to trimming and J lost 5 bases, with 11 bases between them.

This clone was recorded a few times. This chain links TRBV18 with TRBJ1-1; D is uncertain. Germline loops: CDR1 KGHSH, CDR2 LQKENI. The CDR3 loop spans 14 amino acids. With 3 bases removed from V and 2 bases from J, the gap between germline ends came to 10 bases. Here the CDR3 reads CASSPDDLNTEAFF. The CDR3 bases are TGTGCCAGCTCACCGGACGACCTAAACACTGAAGCTTTCTTT.

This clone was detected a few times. The CDR3 DNA reads TGTGCCAGTAGTATAGTGGACACAGATACGCAGTATTTT. This codes for CASSIVDTDTQYF. The rearrangement links TRBV19 to TRBJ2-3; the D is unclear. The germline V and J ends were trimmed by 1 base and 2 bases, with 4 bases remaining between them. There are 13 residues in the CDR3. Germline V gene sequence: CDR1 LNHDA, CDR2 SQIVND (reference sequence).

CDR3 amino acids: CASSAKTSGVHEQYF. The CDR3 bases are TGCGCCAGCAGCGCCAAGACTAGCGGGGTTCACGAGCAGTACTTC. This chain connects TRBV5-1 to TRBJ2-7; 11 bases fit TRBD2. CDR1 and CDR2 from the germline V gene are SGHRS and YFSETQ. The CDR3 spans 15 residues. J gave up 5 bases and V 4 bases, and 8 bases lay outside the gene matches.

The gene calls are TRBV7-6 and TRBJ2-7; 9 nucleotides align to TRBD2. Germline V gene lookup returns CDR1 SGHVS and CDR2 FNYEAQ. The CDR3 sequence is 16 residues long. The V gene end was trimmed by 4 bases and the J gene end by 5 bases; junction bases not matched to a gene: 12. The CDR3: CASSSRLAGEWDEQYF. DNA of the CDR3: TGTGCCAGCAGCTCGCGCTTAGCGGGAGAATGGGACGAGCAGTACTTC.

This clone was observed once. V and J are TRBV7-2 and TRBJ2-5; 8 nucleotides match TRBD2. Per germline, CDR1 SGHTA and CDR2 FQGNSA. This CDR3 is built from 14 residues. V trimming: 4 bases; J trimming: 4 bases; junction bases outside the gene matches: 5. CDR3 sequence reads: CASSSRSGGETQYF. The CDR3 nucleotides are TGTGCCAGCAGCTCTAGAAGCGGGGGAGAGACCCAGTACTTC.

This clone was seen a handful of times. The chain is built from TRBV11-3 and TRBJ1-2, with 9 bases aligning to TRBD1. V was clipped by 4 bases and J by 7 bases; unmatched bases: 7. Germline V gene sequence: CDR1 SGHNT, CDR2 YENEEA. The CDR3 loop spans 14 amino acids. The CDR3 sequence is CASSSQGQGSGYTF. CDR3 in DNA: TGTGCCAGCAGCTCACAGGGACAGGGTAGTGGCTACACCTTC.